Sequencing of this TCR beta chain was carried out in a study of T cell responses to AZD1222 COVID-19 vaccine. General study points: Most donors were white British, females outnumbered males, and clonal diversity was possibly underestimated. Mapped onto spike, vaccine-associated CD4 TCRs spanned it and were dominant at 160-218 and 743-854.

The assay was immunoSEQ multiplex PCR, and TCRdb's table has in-frame clones only and misses some. This table has 95,000 to 150,000 clones, about nine tenths appearing once. With regard to this clone: No antigen is known for it.

CDR1 is LNHNV and CDR2 is YYDKDF in the germline V gene (reference sequence). Trimming removed 0 bases from V and 0 bases from J, with 10 bases in between. This CDR3 has 16 residues. Sequencing was performed on peripheral blood, taken on day 0 of AZD1222 vaccination. The V gene is TRBV15, the J gene TRBJ2-3, with unresolved D. The TCR originated in an adult in good health. The CDR3 DNA sequence: TGTGCCACCAGCAGAGATCCCCGAGTCAGCACAGATACGCAGTATTTT. This sequence encodes CATSRDPRVSTDTQYF.